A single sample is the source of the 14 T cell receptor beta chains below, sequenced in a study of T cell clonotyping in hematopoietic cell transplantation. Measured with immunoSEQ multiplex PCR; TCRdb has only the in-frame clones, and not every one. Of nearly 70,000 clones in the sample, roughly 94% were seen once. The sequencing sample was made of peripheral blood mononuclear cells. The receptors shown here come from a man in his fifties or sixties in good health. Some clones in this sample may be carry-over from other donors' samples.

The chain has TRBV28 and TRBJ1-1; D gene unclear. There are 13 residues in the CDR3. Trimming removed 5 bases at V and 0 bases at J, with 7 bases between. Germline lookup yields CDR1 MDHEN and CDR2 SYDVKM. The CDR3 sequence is CASSARMNTEAFF. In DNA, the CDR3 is TGTGCCAGCAGTGCCCGAATGAACACTGAAGCTTTCTTT.

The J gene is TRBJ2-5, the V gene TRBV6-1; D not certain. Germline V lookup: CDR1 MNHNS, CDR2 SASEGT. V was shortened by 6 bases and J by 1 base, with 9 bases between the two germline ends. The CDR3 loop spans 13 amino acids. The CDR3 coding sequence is TGTGCCAGCAGCGTAGTTCCCCAAGAGACCCAGTACTTC. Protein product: CASSVVPQETQYF.

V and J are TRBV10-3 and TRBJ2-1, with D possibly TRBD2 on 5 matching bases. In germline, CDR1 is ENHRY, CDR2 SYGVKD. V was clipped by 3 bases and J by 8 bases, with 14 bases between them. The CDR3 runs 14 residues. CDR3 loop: CAISDMDFGDEQFF. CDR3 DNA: TGTGCCATCAGTGACATGGACTTTGGGGATGAGCAGTTCTTC.

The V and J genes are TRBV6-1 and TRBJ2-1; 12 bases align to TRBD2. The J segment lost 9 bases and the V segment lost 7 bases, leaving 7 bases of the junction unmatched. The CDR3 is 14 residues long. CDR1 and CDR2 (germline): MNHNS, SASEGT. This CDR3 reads CASIGLAGGLEQFF. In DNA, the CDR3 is TGTGCCAGCATAGGGCTAGCGGGAGGGCTTGAGCAGTTCTTC.

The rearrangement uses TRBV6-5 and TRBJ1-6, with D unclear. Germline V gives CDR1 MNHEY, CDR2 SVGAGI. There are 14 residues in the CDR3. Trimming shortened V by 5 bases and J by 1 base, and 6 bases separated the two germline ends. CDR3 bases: TGTGCCAGCAGTAAAAAATCCTATAATTCACCCCTCCACTTT. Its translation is CASSKKSYNSPLHF.

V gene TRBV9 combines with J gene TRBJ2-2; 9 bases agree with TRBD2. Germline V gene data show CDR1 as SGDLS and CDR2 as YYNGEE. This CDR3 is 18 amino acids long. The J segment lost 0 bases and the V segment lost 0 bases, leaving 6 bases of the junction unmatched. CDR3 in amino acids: CASSVATLAGTNTGELFF. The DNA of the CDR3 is TGTGCCAGCAGCGTAGCTACCCTAGCGGGGACGAACACCGGGGAGCTGTTTTTT.

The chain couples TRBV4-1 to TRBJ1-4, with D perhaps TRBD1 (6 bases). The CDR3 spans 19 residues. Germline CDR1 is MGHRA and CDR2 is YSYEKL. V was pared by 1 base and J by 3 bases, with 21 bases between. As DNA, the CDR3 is TGCGCCAGCAGCCAAGGACTAGCGGGGGGGCCCGCCTCTAATGAAAAACTGTTTTTT. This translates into CASSQGLAGGPASNEKLFF.

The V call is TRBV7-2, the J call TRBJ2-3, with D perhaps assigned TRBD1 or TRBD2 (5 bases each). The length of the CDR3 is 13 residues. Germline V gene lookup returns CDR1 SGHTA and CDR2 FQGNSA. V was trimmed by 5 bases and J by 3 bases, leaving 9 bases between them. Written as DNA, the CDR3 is TGTGCCAGCAGCGGGGACCATACAGATACGCAGTATTTT. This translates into CASSGDHTDTQYF.

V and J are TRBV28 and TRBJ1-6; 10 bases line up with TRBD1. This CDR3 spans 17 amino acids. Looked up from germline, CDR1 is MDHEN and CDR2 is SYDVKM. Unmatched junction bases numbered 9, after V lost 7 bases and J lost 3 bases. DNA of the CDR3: TGTGCCAGCACTTACGGACAGGGGGATTACTATAATTCACCCCTCCACTTT. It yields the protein CASTYGQGDYYNSPLHF.

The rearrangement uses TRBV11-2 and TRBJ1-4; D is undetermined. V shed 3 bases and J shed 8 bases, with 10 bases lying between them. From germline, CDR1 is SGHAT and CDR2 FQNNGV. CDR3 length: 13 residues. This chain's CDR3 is CASSFAKTEKLFF. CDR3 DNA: TGTGCCAGCAGCTTTGCGAAGACCGAAAAACTGTTTTTT.

The CDR3 sequence: CASSQEWTSGYSYEQYF. Here the CDR3 DNA reads TGCGCCAGCAGCCAAGAATGGACTAGCGGATACTCCTACGAGCAGTACTTC. The genes are TRBV4-1 and TRBJ2-7; the match to TRBD2 covers 10 bases. Germline CDR1 is MGHRA and CDR2 is YSYEKL. Trimming at V came to 0 bases and at J to 0 bases, leaving 5 bases not matched to a gene. This CDR3 spans 17 amino acids.

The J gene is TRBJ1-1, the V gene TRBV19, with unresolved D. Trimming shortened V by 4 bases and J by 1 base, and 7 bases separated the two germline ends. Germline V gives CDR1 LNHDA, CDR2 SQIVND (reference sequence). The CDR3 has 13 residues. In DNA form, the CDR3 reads TGTGCCAGTAGTAAGGCGGAGAACACTGAAGCTTTCTTT. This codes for CASSKAENTEAFF. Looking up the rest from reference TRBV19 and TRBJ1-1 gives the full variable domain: DGGITQSPKYLFRKEGQNVTLSCEQNLNHDAMYWYRQDPGQGLRLIYYSQIVNDFQKGDIAEGYSVSREKKESFPLTVTSAQKNPTAFYLCASSKAENTEAFFGQGTRLTVV.

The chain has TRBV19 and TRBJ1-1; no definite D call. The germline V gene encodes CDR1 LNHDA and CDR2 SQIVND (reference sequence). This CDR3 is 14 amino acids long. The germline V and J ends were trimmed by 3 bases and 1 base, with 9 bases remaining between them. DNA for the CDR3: TGTGCCAGTAGTATTGAAGTGAAGAACACTGAAGCTTTCTTT. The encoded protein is CASSIEVKNTEAFF. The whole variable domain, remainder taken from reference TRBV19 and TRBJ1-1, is DGGITQSPKYLFRKEGQNVTLSCEQNLNHDAMYWYRQDPGQGLRLIYYSQIVNDFQKGDIAEGYSVSREKKESFPLTVTSAQKNPTAFYLCASSIEVKNTEAFFGQGTRLTVV.

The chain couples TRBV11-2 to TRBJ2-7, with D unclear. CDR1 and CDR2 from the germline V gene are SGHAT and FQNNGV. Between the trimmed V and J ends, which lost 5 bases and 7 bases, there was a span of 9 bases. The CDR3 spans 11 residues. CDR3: CASSARWEQYF. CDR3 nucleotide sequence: TGTGCCAGCAGCGCCCGTTGGGAGCAGTACTTC.